The text below deals with one T cell receptor beta chain. The sample holds many counts of this clonotype. Its antigen is currently not known. It has no much larger one-base neighbor in the sample; base qualities were not kept. This entry is derived from a study of neurological immune-mediated disorders (dated 2019 in TCRdb). Some background on the complete study: Of the roughly 35 multiple sclerosis patients, 31 had relapsing-remitting MS and 3 had secondary progressive MS. The approximately 100 TCR-beta libraries included longitudinal samples, technical triplicates and paired sorted CD4+ and CD8+ T-cell subsets alongside PBMC samples. Peripheral blood TCR-beta repertoires from patients with HTLV-I-associated myelopathy (HAM/TSP), patients with multiple sclerosis, and healthy controls were compared in the study using UMI-based sequencing. The cohort comprised roughly 70 subjects: around 15 HAM/TSP patients, 35 or so multiple sclerosis patients and around 20 healthy controls. Overall study results and their limits: No identical CDR3 amino acid sequences were found to be shared among expanded clones across subjects, suggesting that TCR-beta repertoires were private in all groups. TCR clonal expansion was highest in HAM/TSP patients and lowest in MS patients, with MS patients falling below even healthy controls. In a phylogenetic analysis, the repertoires of 18 out of 34 MS patients fell into a single cluster of related CDR3 sequences, pointing to a possible signature at the repertoire level. No association of the MS cluster with clinical or MRI features was observed, and the need for larger cohorts was stated by the authors.

cDNA was synthesized by template-switch 5'RACE using a primer carrying a 10-nucleotide random unique molecular identifier by which each TCR transcript was tagged. Over 160 million TCR-beta sequences, covering 15-18 subjects, were produced in each sequencing run. The RNeasy kit was used for extraction of total RNA. TCR-beta VDJ regions were amplified with primers for the TCR constant region and the 5'RACE anchor, using the KAPA Real-time Library Amplification kit. Sample indexes and Illumina adaptors were added in a first PCR, after which library yield was increased in a second PCR. The roughly 650 bp TCR product was size-selected on a 2% E-gel SizeSelection system after Ampure bead purification. Before pooling, libraries had their quality checked on a Bioanalyzer, their concentration measured with Qubit, and their quantity determined with the Kapa Library Quantification kit. Libraries were sequenced paired-end 2 x 150 bp on an Illumina HiSeq 2500. To increase sequence diversity, roughly 24-30% phiX was spiked into each library pool. In the paper's pipeline: Quality-filtered reads were processed with the UMI-based MiGEC pipeline, and over 75% of raw TCR sequences were removed by the MiGEC pipeline during error correction. IMGT germline references were used for aligning VDJ genes, and each clonotype was defined as a unique CDR3 amino acid sequence together with its V-J genes. VDJtools evaluated clonal expansion, Shannon diversity and CDR3 relatedness (CalcPairwiseDistances, ClusterSamples); CLCbio workbench built phylogenetic trees. A clone was classed as expanded if it had 8 or more unique UMIs, a cutoff based on coefficient-of-variation modelling across technical triplicates. TCRdb itself trimmed the public reads at Q25 with fastp, ran MiXCR and retained productive beta chains. Identical CDR3 protein sequences are pooled into one entry, listed with their most common genes and DNA. V and J calls and clone size were set by TCRdb, not the authors. The table for this sample lists roughly 74,000 distinct CDR3 sequences; approximately 5.2% of them were counted only once. The ten largest clones add up to around 6.8% of the sample.

For unsorted PBMC libraries, 2 million PBMCs were used after storage in RNAlater at -80 degrees C until RNA extraction. Multiple sclerosis patients were enrolled in a US clinical protocol evaluating disease progression by magnetic resonance imaging. Peripheral blood was subjected to Ficoll-Hypaque density gradient centrifugation to isolate PBMCs, which were then cryopreserved in liquid nitrogen. In the germline V gene, CDR1 corresponds to SQVTM and CDR2 to ANQGSEA. The CDR3 holds 11 amino acids from the cysteine to the phenylalanine. CDR3 DNA only is kept here, 33 bases in frame from base 1. Cut back by 7 bases and 7 bases, the V and J ends lie 13 bases apart.

The sequence derives from a young man with multiple sclerosis. This chain joins TRBV29-1 to TRBJ1-1, with the identity of the D gene unclear. The sequenced sample was PBMCs. The CDR3: CSAVPGGEAFF. The nucleotides are TGCAGCGCGGTCCCAGGCGGTGAAGCTTTCTTT.